This entry lists 28 T cell receptor beta chains sequenced from one sample in a study of blood T cell repertoires in COVID-19 (dated by TCRdb to 2020 to 2021). Library generation was performed with the immunoSEQ multiplex PCR assay. In its TCRdb copy, this immuneACCESS table keeps in-frame sequences only and misses some clones. Where compared with another copy, unresolved V genes explain less than half of these, and the others have no known cause. Counted in this sample were about 190,000 clones; roughly four fifths of them appeared once. The top ten hold less than 6.5% of the sample. The specimen sequenced was peripheral blood. These receptors came from a woman in her sixties or seventies with active or convalescent COVID-19.

This clone was observed a handful of times. The chain couples TRBV4-1 to TRBJ1-1; 7 bases fit TRBD1. Trimming at V came to 2 bases and at J to 3 bases, leaving 6 bases not matched to a gene. Germline V gene sequence: CDR1 MGHRA, CDR2 YSYEKL. The CDR3 consists of 15 residues. CDR3 coding DNA: TGCGCCAGCAGCCAAAACAGGGGCGGTTACACTGAAGCTTTCTTT. It is translated as CASSQNRGGYTEAFF.

The gene calls are TRBV7-2 and TRBJ2-3; D possibly corresponds to TRBD2 (6 bases). The germline gives CDR1 SGHTA, CDR2 FQGNSA. Trimming took 5 bases from V and 3 from J, leaving 15 bases between them. The CDR3 has 15 residues. Here the CDR3 reads CASSPGAGWTDTQYF. The CDR3 bases are TGTGCCAGCAGCCCAGGAGCGGGTTGGACAGATACGCAGTATTTT.

The rearrangement uses TRBV19 and TRBJ2-1, with 11 bases matching TRBD2. J gave up 5 bases and V 2 bases, and 2 bases lay outside the gene matches. Germline V gives CDR1 LNHDA, CDR2 SQIVND (reference sequence). This CDR3 has 15 amino acids. For the CDR3, the DNA is TGTGCCAGTAGTATACTAGCGGGAGGAAACAATGAGCAGTTCTTC. It encodes CASSILAGGNNEQFF.

This sequence joins TRBV5-5 and TRBJ1-1; no firm D call. CDR1 SGHKS and CDR2 YYEKEE come from the germline V gene (reference sequence). With 2 bases removed from V and 3 bases from J, the gap between germline ends came to 14 bases. CDR3 length: 15 amino acids. The CDR3 here is CASSLLWALDTEAFF. CDR3 DNA sequence: TGTGCCAGCAGCTTACTTTGGGCCTTGGACACTGAAGCTTTCTTT.

The V gene is TRBV29-1, the J gene TRBJ2-7, with TRBD2 identical over 10 bases. The germline gives CDR1 SQVTM, CDR2 ANQGSEA. V trimming: 7 bases; J trimming: 0 bases; junction bases outside the gene matches: 3. This CDR3 has 13 residues. The DNA of the CDR3 is TGCAGCGGGAGGACTAGCGGCTCCTACGAGCAGTACTTC. Translating it yields CSGRTSGSYEQYF.

In this sample, this clone turned up a few times. The chain carries TRBV6-2 or TRBV6-3 and TRBJ1-1, with 8 nucleotides matching TRBD1. The germline gives CDR1 MNHEY, CDR2 SVGEGT. This CDR3 has 14 residues. After removal of 6 bases from V and 1 base from J, the junction contained 4 bases not matched to a gene. The CDR3 DNA reads as TGTGCCAGCAGCCCCGGACAGGGGAACACTGAAGCTTTCTTT. Translating gives CASSPGQGNTEAFF.

This sequence joins TRBV7-9 and TRBJ2-3; no clear D gene. Germline loops: CDR1 SEHNR, CDR2 FQNEAQ (reference sequence). The CDR3 runs to 13 residues. Here the CDR3 DNA reads TGTGCAGTTGCCGCGGAGAGCACAGATACGCAGTATTTT. It specifies CAVAAESTDTQYF.

J is TRBJ2-3 and V is TRBV3-1 (or the pseudogene TRBV3-2), with D possibly being TRBD2 (5 bases). CDR1 is LGHDT and CDR2 is YNNKEL in the germline V gene (reference sequence). V shed 4 bases and J shed 4 bases, with 15 bases lying between them. The CDR3 length is 15 residues. CDR3 region: CASSRQEAFADTQYF. CDR3 nucleotides: TGTGCCAGCAGCCGTCAGGAGGCCTTCGCAGATACGCAGTATTTT.

This clone was picked up one time. The chain is built from TRBV13 and TRBJ2-2; tentative D call: TRBD2 (5 bases). V lost 1 base, J lost 7 bases, and 10 bases lay in between. The CDR3 is 14 amino acids. Germline-derived CDR1 and CDR2 are PRHDT and FYEKMQ (reference sequence). CDR3 residues: CASSLEAGGGELFF. CDR3 DNA sequence: TGTGCCAGCAGCTTAGAGGCAGGAGGCGGGGAGCTGTTTTTT.

This chain joins TRBV28 and TRBJ2-3; 9 positions agree with TRBD2. This CDR3 region has 14 residues. Germline V CDR1 and CDR2: MDHEN, SYDVKM. V trimming: 8 bases; J trimming: 6 bases; junction bases outside the gene matches: 9. CDR3 in DNA: TGTGCCAGCTGGCCTAGCGGGAACAGGGATACGCAGTATTTT. Its translation is CASWPSGNRDTQYF.

The chain uses TRBV19 and TRBJ1-1, with TRBD1 as a possible D gene (5 bases). Trimming took off 6 bases at V and 3 bases at J, with 11 bases between the two ends. Germline CDR1 LNHDA, CDR2 SQIVND (reference sequence). This CDR3 region has 13 residues. This chain's CDR3 is CASRPTGYTEAFF. The CDR3, as DNA: TGTGCCAGTAGGCCTACAGGCTACACTGAAGCTTTCTTT.

The chain uses TRBV18 and TRBJ1-1, with no clear D. Trimming removed 8 bases from V and 6 bases from J, with 19 bases in between. Per germline, CDR1 KGHSH and CDR2 LQKENI. The CDR3 sequence is 14 residues long. The CDR3 nucleotides read TGTGCCAGCCAACTGAAGACGAGGGAAGCTGAAGCTTTCTTT. Translation: CASQLKTREAEAFF.

This chain joins TRBV27 and TRBJ1-5; TRBD1 aligns across 8 bases. In germline, CDR1 is MNHEY, CDR2 SMNVEV (reference sequence). CDR3 size: 13 residues. As DNA, the CDR3 is TGTGCTAGACAGGGGACGAATTGTCAGCCCCAGCATTTT. This gives the protein CARQGTNCQPQHF.

The rearrangement links TRBV19 to TRBJ2-7; D is ambiguous. The CDR3 consists of 15 residues. Trimming took 6 bases from V and 2 from J, leaving 17 bases between them. CDR1 and CDR2 from the germline V gene are LNHDA and SQIVND (reference sequence). The CDR3 region is CASRQLRVPPYEQYF. CDR3 DNA: TGTGCCAGTAGACAGCTTCGTGTACCTCCCTACGAGCAGTACTTC. Variable domain in full (rest from reference TRBV19 and TRBJ2-7): DGGITQSPKYLFRKEGQNVTLSCEQNLNHDAMYWYRQDPGQGLRLIYYSQIVNDFQKGDIAEGYSVSREKKESFPLTVTSAQKNPTAFYLCASRQLRVPPYEQYFGPGTRLTVT.

This chain connects TRBV7-9 to TRBJ2-3, with D maybe TRBD2 (5 bases). The CDR3 has 14 residues. The germline gives CDR1 SEHNR, CDR2 FQNEAQ (reference sequence). Trimming cost V 3 bases and J 3 bases, with 10 bases left between them. CDR3 in DNA: TGTGCCAGCAGCTTCCGGGGTGAAACAGATACGCAGTATTTT. Its translation: CASSFRGETDTQYF.

V is TRBV5-1 and J is TRBJ2-5; a weak D match, TRBD1 (5 bases). Germline values: CDR1 SGHRS, CDR2 YFSETQ. V was pared by 0 bases and J by 4 bases, with 13 bases between. CDR3 size: 15 residues. The CDR3 sequence: CASSLAGINLETQYF. CDR3 coding DNA: TGCGCCAGCAGCTTGGCAGGGATCAACCTAGAGACCCAGTACTTC.

The CDR3 DNA is TGTGCCTGGACACCAATCCCAGGGAAGGTATACAATGAGCAGTTCTTC. It codes for CAWTPIPGKVYNEQFF. The chain is built from TRBV30 and TRBJ2-1; tentatively, D is TRBD1 (5 bases). The germline CDR1 and CDR2 sequences are GTSNPN and SVGIG (reference sequence). The CDR3 consists of 16 residues. V gave up 4 bases and J gave up 4 bases, with 20 bases separating them.

The chain uses TRBV10-2 and TRBJ1-5; D perhaps matches TRBD1 (5 bases). Germline values: CDR1 WSHSY, CDR2 SAAADI. CDR3 length equals 14 residues. Trimming left V 0 bases short and J 7 bases short, with 10 bases between. CDR3 region: CASSESGGWQPQHF. The CDR3 nucleotides read TGCGCCAGCAGTGAGTCCGGGGGTTGGCAGCCCCAGCATTTT.

The chain carries TRBV3-1 (or the pseudogene TRBV3-2) and TRBJ2-1; TRBD2 matches at 10 bases. Germline CDR1 LGHDT, CDR2 YNNKEL (reference sequence). V gave up 2 bases and J gave up 1 base; unmatched junction bases: 5. The CDR3 extends over 17 amino acids. The CDR3 nucleotides read TGTGCCAGCAGCCAAATCCAACTAGCGGGATCCTACAATGAGCAGTTCTTC. The encoded protein is CASSQIQLAGSYNEQFF.

This clone is a singleton in its sample. The genes are TRBV11-2 and TRBJ1-2; 12 nucleotides line up with TRBD1. In germline, CDR1 is SGHAT, CDR2 FQNNGV. The CDR3 consists of 15 residues. The junction had 3 bases not matched to a gene; V was cut back by 1 base and J by 6 bases. CDR3 DNA: TGTGCCAGCAGCTTAGGAGGGGACAGGGGGCATGGCTACACCTTC. As protein: CASSLGGDRGHGYTF. The full variable domain, rest sourced from reference TRBV11-2 and TRBJ1-2, is EAGVAQSPRYKIIEKRQSVAFWCNPISGHATLYWYQQILGQGPKLLIQFQNNGVVDDSQLPKDRFSAERLKGVDSTLKIQPAKLEDSAVYLCASSLGGDRGHGYTFGSGTRLTVV.

The chain has TRBV5-1 and TRBJ2-7; D is ambiguous. The V gene lost 4 bases and the J gene lost 6 bases, with 14 bases spanning the gap. The CDR3 is 13 residues long. Germline CDR1 and CDR2: SGHRS and YFSETQ. CDR3: CASSLIQSGEQYF. In DNA, the CDR3 is TGCGCCAGCAGCCTAATACAGTCCGGCGAGCAGTACTTC.

This clone was counted once. J is TRBJ2-4 and V is TRBV30; 10 bases are shared with TRBD1. V gave up 3 bases and J gave up 4 bases; unmatched junction bases: 3. Germline-derived CDR1 and CDR2 are GTSNPN and SVGIG (reference sequence). The CDR3 spans 14 residues. Written as DNA, the CDR3 is TGTGCCTGGAGCTTGGGACAGGGGAAAAACATTCAGTACTTC. Amino acids: CAWSLGQGKNIQYF. Drawing the rest from reference TRBV30 and TRBJ2-4, the complete variable domain is SQTIHQWPATLVQPVGSPLSLECTVEGTSNPNLYWYRQAAGRGLQLLFYSVGIGQISSEVPQNLSASRPQDRQFILSSKKLLLSDSGFYLCAWSLGQGKNIQYFGAGTRLSVL.

The gene calls are TRBV7-3 and TRBJ2-1; 10 bases line up with TRBD2. The CDR3 contains 16 residues. The V gene end was trimmed by 4 bases and the J gene end by 6 bases; junction bases not matched to a gene: 9. CDR1 and CDR2 from the germline V gene are SGHTA and FQGTGA. CDR3 sequence: CASSYTSGAATNEQFF. The CDR3, as DNA: TGTGCCAGCAGCTACACTAGCGGGGCCGCAACCAATGAGCAGTTCTTC.

The V call is TRBV18, the J call TRBJ1-5, with D maybe TRBD1 (5 bases). This CDR3 comprises 16 residues. The germline V gene encodes CDR1 KGHSH and CDR2 LQKENI. V gave up 6 bases and J gave up 3 bases, with 18 bases separating them. CDR3 nucleotides: TGTGCCAGCTCGGAAGGGGCTCCATTCAACAATCAGCCCCAGCATTTT. Translated, it gives CASSEGAPFNNQPQHF.

This chain joins TRBV5-1 and TRBJ2-3; 11 bases agree with TRBD1. Trimming took 4 bases from V and 1 from J; bases not matched to a gene: 5. The CDR3 spans 16 residues. The germline gives CDR1 SGHRS, CDR2 YFSETQ. For the CDR3, the DNA is TGCGCCAGCAGCCCCAGGACAGGGGGCGGCACAGATACGCAGTATTTT. Its protein is CASSPRTGGGTDTQYF.

The chain has TRBV5-1 and TRBJ1-1; D gene ambiguous. The germline CDR1 and CDR2 sequences are SGHRS and YFSETQ. Trimming pared 6 bases from V and 1 base from J, leaving 7 bases between. The CDR3 length is 12 residues. The CDR3 region is CASKSGNTEAFF. The CDR3 DNA follows: TGCGCCAGCAAATCGGGGAACACTGAAGCTTTCTTT. Complete variable domain (other parts from reference TRBV5-1 and TRBJ1-1): KAGVTQTPRYLIKTRGQQVTLSCSPISGHRSVSWYQQTPGQGLQFLFEYFSETQRNKGNFPGRFSGRQFSNSRSEMNVSTLELGDSALYLCASKSGNTEAFFGQGTRLTVV.

The chain uses TRBV2 and TRBJ2-2; TRBD2 matches at 7 bases. J was trimmed by 6 bases and V by 7 bases; bases with no gene match: 8. Per the germline V gene, CDR1 is SNHLY and CDR2 is FYNNEI. The CDR3 length is 14 residues. This chain's CDR3 is CASTWEGRAGELFF. The DNA of the CDR3 is TGTGCCAGCACGTGGGAGGGCCGGGCCGGGGAGCTGTTTTTT.

V and J are TRBV9 and TRBJ1-1; no reliable D call. The germline gives CDR1 SGDLS, CDR2 YYNGEE. The V and J ends lost 1 base and 6 bases respectively, with 13 bases between them. The CDR3 has 14 amino acids. CDR3 sequence reads: CASSVNLRVAEAFF. The CDR3 bases are TGTGCCAGCAGCGTAAACCTCCGGGTTGCTGAAGCTTTCTTT.